This is a list of T cell receptor beta chains from one sample in a study of tumor and adjacent non-tumor tissue in lung cancer. Each CDR3 protein is one row after TCRdb ran MiXCR on the multiplex PCR reads. The data hold approximately 53,000 distinct CDR3 sequences, with 70% to 80% observed a single time. The sequencing input was distant non-tumor lung tissue. The receptors originated from a woman aged 60-75 years with non-small cell lung cancer. CDR3s leave out the opening cysteine and the closing phenylalanine or tryptophan.

TRBV4-2,AGSQGAGRLEGYT
TRBV11-2,TSRPTAGGNEHF
TRBV11-2,ASSSGTGAFHGQY
TRBV28,ASSLLPHTCTEAF
TRBV5-5,ASSLDVSNSPLH
TRBV6-5,ASSSPSGTPYNEQF
TRBV11-3,VNSLGTRQY
TRBV4-3,TSSQDPSGSSYEQY
TRBV6-5,ASSQNTGELF
TRBV10-3,AISGQSGASIDTQY
TRBV12-3/TRBV12-4,ASSSQGFYDYI
TRBV6-6,ASTPAGQGSSPPH
TRBV11-2,ARSLDGSPYEQY
TRBV6-5,ASSQGSSGYTDTPY
TRBV10-2,ASSIGGEWFEAF
TRBV20-1,SARVPRQGIVNTKAL
TRBV29-1,SVKGAGRISNTQY
TRBV5-6,ASSLLSSGGAWNGHF